The text below deals with one TCR beta chain. The data stem from a study of blood T cell repertoires in COVID-19. The overall study: The United States, Italy and Spain were the sources of the acute and convalescent COVID-19 samples. Sample material is recorded as cDNA or gDNA derived from T cells, B-cell-depleted T cells, or PBMCs.

The CDR3 is 15 residues long. Germline lookup yields CDR1 SGHAT and CDR2 FQDESV (reference sequence). Trimming left V 1 base short and J 0 bases short, with 9 bases between. Original data processing: Nucleated cell number was recorded as an estimate derived from reference gene primer amplification. TCRdb's copy holds only in-frame clones and misses some; the assay was immunoSEQ multiplex PCR. V and J calls and clone size come straight from that table; D and trimming were deduced from the DNA. The data hold 250,000 to 350,000 clones, with 88% observed a single time. The J gene is TRBJ1-2, the V gene TRBV11-1; D gene ambiguous. The source of this sequence is a woman aged 45-60 years with active or convalescent COVID-19. The sequenced sample consisted of peripheral blood. In DNA form, the CDR3 reads TGTGCCAGCAGCTTAGACAGCCTTACTAACTATGGCTACACCTTC. Residues: CASSLDSLTNYGYTF.